Below are 3 T cell receptor beta chains sequenced from a single sample in a study of low-dose radiotherapy and immunotherapy resistance in tumors. Covering alpha and beta chains, TRAV- and TRBV-specific primers were used for the first-strand cDNA. TCR amplification ran approximately 22 PCR cycles using constant-region and V-primer adapter primers. TCRdb independently ran MiXCR on the reads; one entry per CDR3 protein. The sample includes under 11,000 distinct CDR3 sequences, 65% of them seen just once. The receptors here all came from a human donor with advanced metastatic prostate, ovarian, gallbladder or colorectal cancer (not recorded which). This table probably holds off-target reads from a library built for another chain.

The chain recombines TRBV12-3 or TRBV12-4 with TRBJ2-3, with 13 bases aligning to TRBD2. This CDR3 comprises 18 residues. With 5 bases clipped from V and 0 bases from J, the junction kept 8 bases outside the gene matches. CDR3 DNA: TGTGCCAGCAGTCCAGGACTAGCGGGGGACCCAAGCACAGATACGCAGTATTTT. Translation: CASSPGLAGDPSTDTQYF.

The chain combines TRBV20-1 with TRBJ2-1; 12 positions agree with TRBD2. The germline gives CDR1 DFQATT, CDR2 SNEGSKA (reference sequence). With 6 bases clipped from V and 1 base from J, the junction kept 13 bases outside the gene matches. This CDR3 contains 18 residues. The CDR3 DNA is TGCAGTGCCCCCCAAACTAGCGGGAGGCTGGGGTCCTACAATGAGCAGTTCTTC. Translated: CSAPQTSGRLGSYNEQFF.

V is TRBV20-1 and J is TRBJ2-3; the D gene is possibly TRBD2 (5 bases). V lost 3 bases to trimming and J lost 10 bases, with 8 bases between them. Germline V gene data show CDR1 as DFQATT and CDR2 as SNEGSKA (reference sequence). The CDR3 runs 10 residues. CDR3 protein: CSASGISQYF. The CDR3 region has the DNA TGCAGTGCTAGCGGGATCTCGCAGTATTTT.